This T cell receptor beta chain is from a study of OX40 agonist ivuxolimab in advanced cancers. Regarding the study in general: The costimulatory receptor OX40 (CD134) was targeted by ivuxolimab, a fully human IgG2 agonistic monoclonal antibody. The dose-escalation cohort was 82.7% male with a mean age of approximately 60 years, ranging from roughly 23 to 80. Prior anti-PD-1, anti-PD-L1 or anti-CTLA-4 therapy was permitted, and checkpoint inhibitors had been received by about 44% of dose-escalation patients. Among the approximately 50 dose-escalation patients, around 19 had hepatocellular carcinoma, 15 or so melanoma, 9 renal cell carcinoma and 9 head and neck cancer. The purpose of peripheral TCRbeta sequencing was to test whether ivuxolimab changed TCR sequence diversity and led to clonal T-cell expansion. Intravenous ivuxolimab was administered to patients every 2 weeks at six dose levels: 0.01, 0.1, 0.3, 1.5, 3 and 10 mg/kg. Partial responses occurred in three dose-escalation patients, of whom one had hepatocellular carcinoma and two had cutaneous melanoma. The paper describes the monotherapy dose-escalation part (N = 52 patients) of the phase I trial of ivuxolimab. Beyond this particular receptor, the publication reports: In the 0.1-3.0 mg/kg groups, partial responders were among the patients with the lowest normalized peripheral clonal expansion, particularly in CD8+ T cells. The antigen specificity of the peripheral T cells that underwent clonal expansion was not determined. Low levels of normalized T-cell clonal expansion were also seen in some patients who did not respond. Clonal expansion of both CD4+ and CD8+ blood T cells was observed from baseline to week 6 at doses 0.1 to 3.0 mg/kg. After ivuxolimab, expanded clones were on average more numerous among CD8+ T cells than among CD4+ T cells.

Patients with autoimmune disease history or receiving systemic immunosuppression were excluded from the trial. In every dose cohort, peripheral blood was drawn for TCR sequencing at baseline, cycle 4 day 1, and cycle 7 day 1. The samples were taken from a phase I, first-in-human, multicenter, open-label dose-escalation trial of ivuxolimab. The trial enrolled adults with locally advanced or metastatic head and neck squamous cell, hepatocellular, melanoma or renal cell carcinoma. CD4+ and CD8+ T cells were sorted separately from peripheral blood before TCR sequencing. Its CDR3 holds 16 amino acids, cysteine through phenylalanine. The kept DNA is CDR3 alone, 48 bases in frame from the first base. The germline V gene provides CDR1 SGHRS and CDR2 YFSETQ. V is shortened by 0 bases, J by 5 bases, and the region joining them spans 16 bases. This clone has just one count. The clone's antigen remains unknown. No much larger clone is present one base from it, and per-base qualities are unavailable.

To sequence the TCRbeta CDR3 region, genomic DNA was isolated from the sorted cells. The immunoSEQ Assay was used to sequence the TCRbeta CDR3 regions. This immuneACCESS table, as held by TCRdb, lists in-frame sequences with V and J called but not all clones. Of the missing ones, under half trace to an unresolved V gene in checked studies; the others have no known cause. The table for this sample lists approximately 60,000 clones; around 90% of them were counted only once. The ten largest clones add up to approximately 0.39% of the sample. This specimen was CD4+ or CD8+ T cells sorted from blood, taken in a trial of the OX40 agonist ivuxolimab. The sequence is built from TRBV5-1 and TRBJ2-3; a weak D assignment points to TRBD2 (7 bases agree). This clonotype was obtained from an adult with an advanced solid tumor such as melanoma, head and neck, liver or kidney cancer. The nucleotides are TGCGCCAGCAGCTTGGACGGGGGCGGGGGTATAGATACGCAGTATTTT. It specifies CASSLDGGGGIDTQYF.